The present T cell receptor (beta chain) was sequenced within a study of tumor-infiltrating lymphocytes in primary liver carcinoma. The investigators made TCR beta cDNA from approximately 0.5 ug total RNA, using a constant-region primer. TCR beta libraries came from three nested multiplex PCR rounds using slightly modified ARM-PCR. Primers for the first two PCR rounds were TRBV1-TRBV30 forward primers and a C-beta reverse primer (roughly 10 cycles per round). TCRdb reprocessed the multiplex PCR reads with MiXCR, giving one entry per CDR3 protein. The table includes 40,000 to 50,000 distinct CDR3 sequences, about 80% detected once. The sample holds one count of this clonotype. One end of the junction does not line up with germline, which may come from a read error. There are 13 residues in the CDR3. Germline V gives CDR1 KGHSH, CDR2 LQKENI. RNA and DNA were co-extracted from approximately 20-30 mg of unsorted bulk tissue.

This chain joins TRBV18 and TRBJ2-3; D unresolved. This sequence originates from a middle-aged man with primary liver carcinoma and hepatitis B virus infection. Sequencing was done on a sample of liver tumor tissue from sampling region 3. Subset denoted: tumor region T3, left-lateral pole. The CDR3 DNA reads TGTGACAGCTCACCCCCCGTAGTGGATACGCAGTATTTT. Residues: CDSSPPVVDTQYF.